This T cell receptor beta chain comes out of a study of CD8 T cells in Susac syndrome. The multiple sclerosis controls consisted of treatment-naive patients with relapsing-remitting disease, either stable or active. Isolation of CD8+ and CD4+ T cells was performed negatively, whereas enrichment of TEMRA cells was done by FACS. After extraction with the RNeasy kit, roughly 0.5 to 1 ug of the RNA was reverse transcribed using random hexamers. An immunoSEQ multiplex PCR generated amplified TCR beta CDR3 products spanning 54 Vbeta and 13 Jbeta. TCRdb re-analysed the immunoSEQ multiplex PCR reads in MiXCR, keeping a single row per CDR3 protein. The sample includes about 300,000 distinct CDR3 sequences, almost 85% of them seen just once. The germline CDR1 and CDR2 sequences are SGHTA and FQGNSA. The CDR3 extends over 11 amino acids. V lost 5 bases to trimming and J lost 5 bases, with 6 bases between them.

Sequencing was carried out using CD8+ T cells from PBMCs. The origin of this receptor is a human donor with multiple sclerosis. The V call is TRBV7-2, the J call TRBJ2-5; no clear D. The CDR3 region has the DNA TGTGCCAGCAGCCCATGGGAGACCCAGTACTTC. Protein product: CASSPWETQYF.